Listed below are T cell receptor beta chains from one sample, sequenced in a study of cytomegalovirus exposure and HLA in healthy donors. The table came from immunoSEQ multiplex PCR; TCRdb's copy has only in-frame clones and leaves some out. The top ten hold 0.7% to 1% of the sample, which has some 150,000 clones, roughly 85% seen once. Sequenced sample: PBMCs. The receptors were gathered from a young woman in good health and CMV-seronegative. Both conserved end residues are part of each CDR3. The D gene is left open where the match is weak. Not every row has a clone size; where given, it reads once, few, many or a size class.

D gene: NA
J gene: TRBJ1-2
V gene: TRBV4-1
clone size: once
CDR3 protein: CASSQTVNRDFGYTF
CDR3 DNA: TGCGCCAGCAGCCAAACTGTTAACAGGGATTTTGGCTACACCTTC

D gene: NA
J gene: TRBJ1-5
V gene: TRBV14
clone size: NA
CDR3 protein: CASSRDSNQPQHF
CDR3 DNA: TGTGCCAGCAGCCGCGATAGCAATCAGCCCCAGCATTTT

D gene: NA
J gene: TRBJ1-3
V gene: TRBV15
clone size: NA
CDR3 protein: CATRESGRGNTIYF
CDR3 DNA: TGTGCCACTCGGGAGTCGGGAAGGGGAAACACCATATATTTT

D gene: NA
J gene: TRBJ2-6
V gene: TRBV29-1
clone size: NA
CDR3 protein: CSAQVSGANVLTF
CDR3 DNA: TGCAGCGCCCAGGTGTCTGGGGCCAACGTCCTGACTTTC

D gene: TRBD1
J gene: TRBJ1-1
V gene: TRBV27
clone size: NA
CDR3 protein: CASSAWTGTEAFF
CDR3 DNA: TGTGCCAGCAGTGCCTGGACAGGCACTGAAGCTTTCTTT

D gene: TRBD1
J gene: TRBJ1-3
V gene: TRBV5-1
clone size: few
CDR3 protein: CASSETGASGNTIYF
CDR3 DNA: TGCGCCAGCAGCGAGACAGGGGCCTCTGGAAACACCATATATTTT

D gene: TRBD2
J gene: TRBJ2-1
V gene: TRBV19
clone size: NA
CDR3 protein: CASSMGGTSYNEQFF
CDR3 DNA: TGTGCCAGTAGTATGGGGGGGACTAGCTACAATGAGCAGTTCTTC

D gene: NA
J gene: TRBJ1-1
V gene: TRBV7-8
clone size: NA
CDR3 protein: CASSLGPGETEAFF
CDR3 DNA: TGTGCCAGCAGCTTAGGACCTGGAGAAACTGAAGCTTTCTTT

D gene: TRBD1
J gene: TRBJ1-2
V gene: TRBV2
clone size: NA
CDR3 protein: CASSDRAANYGYTF
CDR3 DNA: TGTGCCAGCAGCGACAGGGCGGCTAACTATGGCTACACCTTC

D gene: NA
J gene: TRBJ2-5
V gene: TRBV6-1
clone size: NA
CDR3 protein: CASTAGPRREETQYF
CDR3 DNA: TGTGCCAGCACCGCCGGACCTAGGAGGGAAGAGACCCAGTACTTC

D gene: NA
J gene: TRBJ1-4
V gene: TRBV27
clone size: NA
CDR3 protein: CASRSNEKLFF
CDR3 DNA: TGTGCCAGCAGGAGCAATGAAAAACTGTTTTTT